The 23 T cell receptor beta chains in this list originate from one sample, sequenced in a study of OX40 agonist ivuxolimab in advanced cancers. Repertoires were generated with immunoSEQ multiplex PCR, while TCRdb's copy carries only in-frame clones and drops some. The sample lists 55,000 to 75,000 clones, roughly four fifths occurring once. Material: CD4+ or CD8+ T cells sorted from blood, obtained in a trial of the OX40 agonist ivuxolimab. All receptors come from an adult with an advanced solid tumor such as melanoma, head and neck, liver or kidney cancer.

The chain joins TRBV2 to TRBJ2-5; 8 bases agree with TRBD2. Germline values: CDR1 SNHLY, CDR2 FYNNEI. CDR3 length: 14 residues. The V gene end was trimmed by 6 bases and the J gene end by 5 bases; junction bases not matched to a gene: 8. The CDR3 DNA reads TGTGCCAGCAGCTTACCGATAGCGGGGGAGACCCAGTACTTC. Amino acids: CASSLPIAGETQYF.

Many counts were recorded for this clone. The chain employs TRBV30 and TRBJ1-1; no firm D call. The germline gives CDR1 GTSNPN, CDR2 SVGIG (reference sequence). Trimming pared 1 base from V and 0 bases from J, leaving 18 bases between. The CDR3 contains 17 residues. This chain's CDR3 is CAWSEKIGRRLNTEAFF. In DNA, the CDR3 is TGTGCCTGGAGTGAGAAGATCGGACGCAGATTGAACACTGAAGCTTTCTTT.

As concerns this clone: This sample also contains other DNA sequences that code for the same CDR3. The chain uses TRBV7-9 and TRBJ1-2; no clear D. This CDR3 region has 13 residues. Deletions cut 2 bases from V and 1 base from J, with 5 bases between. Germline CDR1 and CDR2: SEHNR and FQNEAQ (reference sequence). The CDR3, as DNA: TGTGCCAGCAGCTTAAGCAATAACTATGGCTACACCTTC. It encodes CASSLSNNYGYTF.

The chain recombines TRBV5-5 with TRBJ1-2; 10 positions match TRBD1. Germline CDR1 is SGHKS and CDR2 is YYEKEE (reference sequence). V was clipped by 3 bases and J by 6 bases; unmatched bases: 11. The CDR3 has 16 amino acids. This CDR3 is CASSWGTGAALNGYTF. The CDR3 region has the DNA TGTGCCAGCAGCTGGGGGACAGGGGCCGCGTTGAATGGCTACACCTTC.

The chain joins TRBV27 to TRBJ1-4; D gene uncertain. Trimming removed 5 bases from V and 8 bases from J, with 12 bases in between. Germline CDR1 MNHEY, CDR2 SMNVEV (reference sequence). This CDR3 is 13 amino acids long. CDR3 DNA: TGTGCCAGCAGTAGAAGGGCGGGGGAAAAACTGTTTTTT. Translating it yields CASSRRAGEKLFF.

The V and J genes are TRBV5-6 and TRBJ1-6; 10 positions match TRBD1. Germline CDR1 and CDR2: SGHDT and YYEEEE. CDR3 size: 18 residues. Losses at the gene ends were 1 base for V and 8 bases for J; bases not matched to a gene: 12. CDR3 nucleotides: TGTGCCAGCAGCTTGATCCGCGACAGGGGGCGCCGGGATTCACCCCTCCACTTT. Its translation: CASSLIRDRGRRDSPLHF.

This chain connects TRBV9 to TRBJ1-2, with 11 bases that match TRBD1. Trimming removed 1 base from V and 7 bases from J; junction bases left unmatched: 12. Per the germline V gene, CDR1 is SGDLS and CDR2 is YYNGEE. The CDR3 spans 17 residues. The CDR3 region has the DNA TGTGCCAGCAGCGTAAAATCTGCGGGACAGGGGGTACGTGGCTACACCTTC. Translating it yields CASSVKSAGQGVRGYTF.

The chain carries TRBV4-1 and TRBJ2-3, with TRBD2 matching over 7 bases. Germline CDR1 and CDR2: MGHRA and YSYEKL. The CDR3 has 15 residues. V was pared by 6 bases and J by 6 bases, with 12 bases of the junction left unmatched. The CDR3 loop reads CASRRAGEGLDTQYF. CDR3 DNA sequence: TGCGCCAGCAGGAGGGCGGGAGAGGGGTTGGATACGCAGTATTTT.

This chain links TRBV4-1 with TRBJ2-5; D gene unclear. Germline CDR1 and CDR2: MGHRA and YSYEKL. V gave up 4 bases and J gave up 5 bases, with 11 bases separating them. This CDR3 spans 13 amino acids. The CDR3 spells CASSPSGSETQYF. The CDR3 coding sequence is TGCGCCAGCAGCCCGAGTGGGTCTGAGACCCAGTACTTC.

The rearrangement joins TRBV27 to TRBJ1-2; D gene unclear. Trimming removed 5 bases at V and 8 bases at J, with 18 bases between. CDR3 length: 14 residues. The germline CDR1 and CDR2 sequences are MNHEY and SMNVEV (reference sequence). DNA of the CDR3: TGTGCCAGCAGTCCAGACCCGGGAACGGGAGGCTACACCTTC. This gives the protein CASSPDPGTGGYTF.

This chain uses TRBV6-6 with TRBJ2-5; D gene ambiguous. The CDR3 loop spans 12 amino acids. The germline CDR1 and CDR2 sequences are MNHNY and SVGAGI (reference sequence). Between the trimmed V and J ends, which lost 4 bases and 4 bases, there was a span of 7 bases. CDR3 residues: CASSSIGETQYF. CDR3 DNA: TGTGCCAGCAGTTCTATAGGAGAGACCCAGTACTTC.

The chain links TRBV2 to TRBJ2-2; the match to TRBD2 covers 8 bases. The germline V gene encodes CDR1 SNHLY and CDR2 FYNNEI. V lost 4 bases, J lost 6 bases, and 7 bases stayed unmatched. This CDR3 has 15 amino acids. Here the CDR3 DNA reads TGTGCCAGCAGTGTCTCGGGGGGGCTCTCCGGGGAGCTGTTTTTT. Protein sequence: CASSVSGGLSGELFF.

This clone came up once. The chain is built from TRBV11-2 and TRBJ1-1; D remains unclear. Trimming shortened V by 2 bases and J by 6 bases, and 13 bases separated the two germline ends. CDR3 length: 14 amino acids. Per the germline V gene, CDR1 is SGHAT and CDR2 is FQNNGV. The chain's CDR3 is CASSLIVGPAEAFF. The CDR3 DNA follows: TGTGCCAGCAGCTTAATTGTCGGTCCCGCTGAAGCTTTCTTT.

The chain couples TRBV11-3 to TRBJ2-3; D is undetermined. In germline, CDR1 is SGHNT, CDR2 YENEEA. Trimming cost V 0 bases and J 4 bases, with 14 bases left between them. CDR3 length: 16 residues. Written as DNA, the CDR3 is TGTGCCAGCAGCTTAGATCGATGGAAGGGCCCAGATACGCAGTATTTT. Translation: CASSLDRWKGPDTQYF.

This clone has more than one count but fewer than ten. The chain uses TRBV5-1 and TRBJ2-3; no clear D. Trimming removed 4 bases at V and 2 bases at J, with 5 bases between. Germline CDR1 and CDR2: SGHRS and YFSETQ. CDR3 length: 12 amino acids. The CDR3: CASSTTTDTQYF. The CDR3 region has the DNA TGCGCCAGCAGCACGACCACAGATACGCAGTATTTT. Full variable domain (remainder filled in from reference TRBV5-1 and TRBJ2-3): KAGVTQTPRYLIKTRGQQVTLSCSPISGHRSVSWYQQTPGQGLQFLFEYFSETQRNKGNFPGRFSGRQFSNSRSEMNVSTLELGDSALYLCASSTTTDTQYFGPGTRLTVL.

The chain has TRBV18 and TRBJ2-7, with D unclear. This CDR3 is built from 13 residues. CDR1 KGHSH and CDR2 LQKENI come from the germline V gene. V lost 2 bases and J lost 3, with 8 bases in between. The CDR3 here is CASSPAAGYEQYF. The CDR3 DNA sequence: TGTGCCAGCTCACCAGCGGCTGGCTACGAGCAGTACTTC.

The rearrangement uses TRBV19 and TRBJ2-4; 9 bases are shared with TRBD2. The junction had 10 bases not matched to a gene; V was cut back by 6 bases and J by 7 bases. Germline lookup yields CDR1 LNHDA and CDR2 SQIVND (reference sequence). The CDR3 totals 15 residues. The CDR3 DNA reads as TGTGCCAGTAGCCCTGGGGCGGGGGGGCCGAACATTCAGTACTTC. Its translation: CASSPGAGGPNIQYF.

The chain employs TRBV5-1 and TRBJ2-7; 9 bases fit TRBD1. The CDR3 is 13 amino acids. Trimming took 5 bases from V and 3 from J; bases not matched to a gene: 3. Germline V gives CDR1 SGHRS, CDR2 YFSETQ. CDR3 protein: CASRMGQGYEQYF. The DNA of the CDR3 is TGCGCCAGCAGGATGGGACAGGGCTACGAGCAGTACTTC.

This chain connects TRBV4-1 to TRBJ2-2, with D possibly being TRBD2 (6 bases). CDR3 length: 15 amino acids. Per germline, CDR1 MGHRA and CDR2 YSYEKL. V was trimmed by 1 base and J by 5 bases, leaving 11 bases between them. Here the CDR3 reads CASSQAFGGTGELFF. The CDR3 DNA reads TGCGCCAGCAGCCAAGCGTTTGGGGGGACCGGGGAGCTGTTTTTT.

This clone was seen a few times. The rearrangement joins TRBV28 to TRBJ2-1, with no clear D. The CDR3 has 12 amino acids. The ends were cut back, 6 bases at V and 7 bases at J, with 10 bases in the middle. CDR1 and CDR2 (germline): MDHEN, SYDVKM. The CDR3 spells CASSPTLNEQFF. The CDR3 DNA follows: TGTGCCAGCAGCCCGACTCTGAATGAGCAGTTCTTC.

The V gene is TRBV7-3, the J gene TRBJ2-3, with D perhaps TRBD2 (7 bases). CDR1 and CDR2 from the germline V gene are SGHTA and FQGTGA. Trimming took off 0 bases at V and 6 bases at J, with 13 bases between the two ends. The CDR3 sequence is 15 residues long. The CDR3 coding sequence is TGTGCCAGCAGCTTAACGTCCCCGGGGGGCGATACGCAGTATTTT. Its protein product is CASSLTSPGGDTQYF.

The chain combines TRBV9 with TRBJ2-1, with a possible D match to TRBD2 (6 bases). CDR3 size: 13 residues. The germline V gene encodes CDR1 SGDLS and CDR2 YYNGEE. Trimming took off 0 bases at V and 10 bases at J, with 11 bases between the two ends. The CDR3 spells CASSVATGGEQFF. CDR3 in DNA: TGTGCCAGCAGCGTAGCTACTGGAGGGGAGCAGTTCTTC.

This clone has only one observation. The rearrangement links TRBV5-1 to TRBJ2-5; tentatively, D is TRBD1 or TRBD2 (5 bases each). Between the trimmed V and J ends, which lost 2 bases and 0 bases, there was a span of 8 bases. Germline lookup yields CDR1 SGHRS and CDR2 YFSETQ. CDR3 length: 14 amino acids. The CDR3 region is CASSFGTNQETQYF. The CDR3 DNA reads TGCGCCAGCAGCTTCGGGACCAACCAAGAGACCCAGTACTTC. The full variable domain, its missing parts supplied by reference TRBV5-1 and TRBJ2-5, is KAGVTQTPRYLIKTRGQQVTLSCSPISGHRSVSWYQQTPGQGLQFLFEYFSETQRNKGNFPGRFSGRQFSNSRSEMNVSTLELGDSALYLCASSFGTNQETQYFGPGTRLLVL.